The clone carrying this T cell receptor (beta chain) was counted a few times. Its specificity is unknown. Every patient experienced relapse after autologous stem cell transplantation, and brentuximab vedotin exposure varied. This sample stems from a study of PD-1 blockade in classical Hodgkin lymphoma. Data came from immunoSEQ multiplex PCR; TCRdb stores just in-frame clones and leaves some out. The sample lists 75,000 to 100,000 clones, over 70% occurring once. Study-level findings and limits: Reported findings placed baseline TCR diversity lower in newly diagnosed patients (compared with healthy donors). Whatever underlies the repertoire differences (possibly disease activity or prior therapy) remains undefined. Complete responders entered with baseline diversity on par with newly diagnosed patients, the results showed.

The source material was peripheral blood mononuclear cells (PBMCs), sampled at baseline. The sequence came from a human donor with classical Hodgkin lymphoma.

The CDR3 sequence is CASSLDYETRNLNEQFF. The DNA of the CDR3 is TGTGCCAGCAGCTTAGATTACGAGACTAGGAATCTGAATGAGCAGTTCTTC. This sequence joins TRBV11-2 and TRBJ2-1; D possibly corresponds to TRBD2 (6 bases). There are 17 residues in the CDR3. Per germline, CDR1 SGHAT and CDR2 FQNNGV. V lost 0 bases to trimming and J lost 7 bases, with 19 bases between them.